Presented here are 29 T cell receptor beta chains from one specimen sequenced in a study of T cell responses to AZD1222 COVID-19 vaccine (dated by TCRdb to about 2021). In the paper's terms, the time point label means: about 28 days (+/-7) after the second vaccine dose. Receptors were amplified or captured by the immunoSEQ multiplex PCR assay. This is the immuneACCESS table as TCRdb keeps it, with only in-frame sequences that have V and J called. A part of the clones is gone; compared with another copy, unresolved V genes explain less than half, and the rest is unexplained. This sample has about 140,000 clones in its table, and 85% to 90% of those were observed once. The ten largest clones capture 3.1% of the sample. This material consisted of peripheral blood, taken 28 days after the second AZD1222 dose. These receptors were obtained from an adult who received the AZD1222 COVID-19 vaccine.

The gene calls are TRBV6-5 and TRBJ2-5; D not resolved. CDR3 length equals 15 residues. The germline V gene encodes CDR1 MNHEY and CDR2 SVGAGI. Trimming removed 5 bases at V and 1 base at J, with 14 bases between. CDR3 DNA: TGTGCCAGCAGTCCCCGGGTCCCCAGCCAAGAGACCCAGTACTTC. This gives the protein CASSPRVPSQETQYF.

V and J are TRBV7-3 and TRBJ2-3, with D possibly matching TRBD1 (6 bases). Germline CDR1 and CDR2: SGHTA and FQGTGA. The CDR3 runs to 16 residues. V was pared by 2 bases and J by 0 bases, with 12 bases between. The CDR3: CASSLLGHASTDTQYF. Here the CDR3 DNA reads TGTGCCAGCAGCTTACTGGGACACGCTAGCACAGATACGCAGTATTTT.

The gene calls are TRBV2 and TRBJ1-5; possible D gene TRBD1, 6 bases. This CDR3 spans 14 amino acids. Germline lookup yields CDR1 SNHLY and CDR2 FYNNEI. V lost 7 bases, J lost 1 base, and 11 bases lay in between. The CDR3 loop reads CASNDRTSNQPQHF. CDR3 sequence (DNA): TGTGCCAGCAATGACAGGACAAGCAATCAGCCCCAGCATTTT.

The rearrangement links TRBV20-1 to TRBJ1-1; the D is unclear. The CDR3 length is 11 residues. CDR1 is DFQATT, CDR2 SNEGSKA, per germline (reference sequence). V shed 0 bases and J shed 6 bases, with 5 bases lying between them. The CDR3 DNA reads TGCAGTGCTAGAGATTTGGCTGAAGCTTTCTTT. This gives the protein CSARDLAEAFF.

The chain combines TRBV7-2 with TRBJ1-5, with D unresolved. The germline V gene encodes CDR1 SGHTA and CDR2 FQGNSA. Trimming took 1 base from V and 1 from J, leaving 11 bases between them. The CDR3 length is 16 residues. Written as DNA, the CDR3 is TGTGCCAGCAGCTTAGTCGGGCCCGGGAGCAATCAGCCCCAGCATTTT. Protein sequence: CASSLVGPGSNQPQHF.

The CDR3 here is CASSLDSYTDTQYF. DNA for the CDR3: TGCGCCAGCAGCTTGGACTCCTACACAGATACGCAGTATTTT. The chain combines TRBV5-1 with TRBJ2-3; D not certain. The germline V gene has CDR1 SGHRS and CDR2 YFSETQ. The ends were cut back, 0 bases at V and 2 bases at J, with 7 bases in the middle. The CDR3 consists of 14 residues.

V is TRBV9 and J is TRBJ2-7; possible D gene TRBD2, 5 bases. The CDR3 runs 13 residues. Germline assignment: CDR1 SGDLS and CDR2 YYNGEE. V was cut by 0 bases and J by 6 bases, with 10 bases left in between. This CDR3 is CASSVATGSEQYF. DNA of the CDR3: TGTGCCAGCAGCGTAGCTACGGGGAGCGAGCAGTACTTC.

The chain recombines TRBV4-3 with TRBJ1-2; 8 bases align to TRBD1. This CDR3 comprises 16 residues. The germline V gene encodes CDR1 LGHNA and CDR2 YSLEER. J lost 1 base, V lost 0 bases, and 4 bases had no gene match. CDR3 residues: CASSQDGTGINYGYTF. The CDR3 nucleotides read TGCGCCAGCAGCCAAGACGGGACAGGAATTAACTATGGCTACACCTTC.

The chain uses TRBV4-2 and TRBJ2-2; the D gene is possibly TRBD2 (6 bases). V was clipped by 4 bases and J by 5 bases, with 14 bases between them. This CDR3 is built from 15 residues. The V gene's germline CDR1 is LGHNA and CDR2 YNFKEQ. The CDR3 coding sequence is TGTGCCAGCAGCCCCGGGAGTGACCCAACCGGGGAGCTGTTTTTT. This translates into CASSPGSDPTGELFF.

This chain links TRBV5-8 with TRBJ2-5; 11 bases agree with TRBD2. CDR3 length: 12 amino acids. The V and J ends lost 3 bases and 13 bases, in that order; junction bases with no gene match: 5. Germline CDR1 and CDR2: SGHTS and YDEGEE. The CDR3 DNA reads as TGTGCCAGCAGCTCGACTAGCGGGGATGGGTACTTC. Translating gives CASSSTSGDGYF.

The CDR3 bases are TGTGCCAGCAGCCCGGGGATTAACTATGGCTACACCTTC. Its protein product is CASSPGINYGYTF. V is TRBV14 and J is TRBJ1-2; D is unresolved. Trimming cost V 4 bases and J 1 base, with 7 bases left between them. The CDR3 is made up of 13 amino acids. The germline gives CDR1 SGHDN, CDR2 FVKESK.

This chain connects TRBV5-1 to TRBJ1-1, with 7 bases fitting TRBD1. Germline CDR1 SGHRS, CDR2 YFSETQ. The CDR3 is 17 amino acids. The ends lost 0 bases at V and 1 base at J; junction bases unmatched: 9. The CDR3 region has the DNA TGCGCCAGCAGCTTGGCAGGTGGGACAGCTAAGAACACTGAAGCTTTCTTT. It is translated as CASSLAGGTAKNTEAFF.

The chain recombines TRBV2 with TRBJ1-6; TRBD1 aligns across 7 bases. The CDR3 totals 14 residues. The germline CDR1 and CDR2 sequences are SNHLY and FYNNEI. V shed 5 bases and J 5 bases; nucleotides not matched to a gene: 3. CDR3 sequence (DNA): TGTGCCAGCAGTTGGGACAGCAATAATTCACCCCTCCACTTT. Translated, it gives CASSWDSNNSPLHF.

The V gene is TRBV3-1 (or the pseudogene TRBV3-2), the J gene TRBJ1-4; 9 bases map to TRBD1. V lost 4 bases, J lost 8 bases, and 11 bases stayed unmatched. The CDR3 has 16 residues. The germline gives CDR1 LGHDT, CDR2 YNNKEL (reference sequence). The CDR3 sequence is CASSLRGGGQGEKLFF. CDR3 nucleotide sequence: TGTGCCAGCAGCCTAAGAGGGGGAGGACAGGGGGAAAAACTGTTTTTT.

The CDR3 coding sequence is TGTGCCAGCAGTCAGAGGGGGCAGTCGGATGAGCAGTTCTTC. It yields the protein CASSQRGQSDEQFF. The chain has TRBV6-4 and TRBJ2-1, with 7 bases identical to TRBD1. Germline assignment: CDR1 MRHNA and CDR2 SNTAGT. Losses at the gene ends were 5 bases for V and 8 bases for J; bases not matched to a gene: 9. This CDR3 has 14 residues.

This clone was seen just once. The chain carries TRBV5-1 and TRBJ1-2, with TRBD1 as a possible D gene (6 bases). V was shortened by 4 bases and J by 8 bases, with 18 bases between the two germline ends. Germline values: CDR1 SGHRS, CDR2 YFSETQ. The CDR3 sequence is 14 residues long. In DNA form, the CDR3 reads TGCGCCAGCAGCACCGACGGGACATGGATCGGCTACACCTTC. Protein product: CASSTDGTWIGYTF.

V is TRBV2 and J is TRBJ1-2; a possible D gene is TRBD1 (5 bases). Per the germline V gene, CDR1 is SNHLY and CDR2 is FYNNEI. V lost 5 bases and J lost 4, with 8 bases in between. The CDR3 has 12 amino acids. CDR3 DNA sequence: TGTGCCAGCAGTTCCGGGGGCTATGGCTACACCTTC. Residues: CASSSGGYGYTF.

The table lists this clone with a few counts. This chain joins TRBV6-1 and TRBJ1-6; weak D call: TRBD1 (6 bases). The CDR3 length is 17 residues. The ends were cut back, 4 bases at V and 9 bases at J, with 22 bases in the middle. Germline V gene data show CDR1 as MNHNS and CDR2 as SASEGT. The CDR3 spells CASSVRGGRDNLSPLHF. As DNA, the CDR3 is TGTGCCAGCAGTGTACGGGGGGGAAGGGACAACCTTTCACCCCTCCACTTT.

The chain combines TRBV12-3 or TRBV12-4 with TRBJ1-4; tentative D call: TRBD1 (5 bases). V was clipped by 4 bases and J by 14 bases, with 11 bases between them. The CDR3 covers 11 residues. CDR3 nucleotides: TGTGCCAGCAGTTCGACAGTAAAGCTGTTTTTT. The encoded protein is CASSSTVKLFF.

The gene calls are TRBV30 and TRBJ1-1; no clear D gene. Trimming removed 2 bases from V and 6 bases from J, with 10 bases in between. Germline V lookup: CDR1 GTSNPN, CDR2 SVGIG (reference sequence). This CDR3 spans 12 amino acids. CDR3 in amino acids: CAWSKGLPEAFF. CDR3 coding DNA: TGTGCCTGGAGTAAGGGTCTCCCTGAAGCTTTCTTT.

The CDR3, as DNA: TGCGCCAGCAGCCAAGATCTTTTGCGGGGTGGTAGCACAGATACGCAGTATTTT. As protein: CASSQDLLRGGSTDTQYF. The chain couples TRBV4-3 to TRBJ2-3, with a weak D call TRBD2 (6 bases). This CDR3 spans 18 amino acids. Trimming left V 0 bases short and J 0 bases short, with 16 bases between. Germline-derived CDR1 and CDR2 are LGHNA and YSLEER.

The chain recombines TRBV4-3 with TRBJ2-3, with D perhaps TRBD2 (5 bases). With 1 base removed from V and 5 bases from J, the gap between germline ends came to 16 bases. From germline, CDR1 is LGHNA and CDR2 YSLEER. CDR3 length equals 16 residues. The CDR3 region has the DNA TGCGCCAGCAGCCAAGGGGCTAGCTTACCGGTAGATACGCAGTATTTT. It translates to CASSQGASLPVDTQYF.

This chain links TRBV12-3 or TRBV12-4 with TRBJ1-4, with D perhaps TRBD1 (5 bases). Trimming cost V 7 bases and J 4 bases, with 10 bases left between them. CDR3 length equals 13 residues. The CDR3 is CASNRRGNEKLFF. DNA for the CDR3: TGTGCCAGCAACAGGAGGGGTAATGAAAAACTGTTTTTT.

CDR3 protein: CAWSANPKPDTQYF. CDR3 nucleotides: TGTGCCTGGAGTGCCAACCCGAAGCCAGATACGCAGTATTTT. The chain couples TRBV30 to TRBJ2-3; D is uncertain. This CDR3 comprises 14 residues. Germline lookup yields CDR1 GTSNPN and CDR2 SVGIG (reference sequence). Deletions cut 1 base from V and 4 bases from J, with 12 bases between.

The rearrangement links TRBV4-1 to TRBJ2-3, with D possibly TRBD2 on 5 matching bases. The CDR3 sequence is 12 residues long. CDR1 and CDR2 from the germline V gene are MGHRA and YSYEKL. With 10 bases removed from V and 6 bases from J, the gap between germline ends came to 14 bases. The CDR3 protein is CAILGTGDTQYF. Written as DNA, the CDR3 is TGCGCCATCCTGGGTACGGGGGATACGCAGTATTTT.

The genes are TRBV7-8 and TRBJ2-7; 8 nucleotides align to TRBD1. In germline, CDR1 is SGHVS, CDR2 FQNEAQ. This CDR3 comprises 15 residues. Trimming cost V 4 bases and J 5 bases; bases outside gene matches: 10. CDR3 protein: CASSSRMDRVNEQYF. CDR3 nucleotides: TGTGCCAGCAGCTCACGAATGGACAGGGTGAACGAGCAGTACTTC.

This clone was picked up one time. The rearrangement joins TRBV5-4 to TRBJ2-5, with D perhaps TRBD2 (6 bases). Germline V gene lookup returns CDR1 SGHNT and CDR2 YYREEE (reference sequence). The V end was cut by 3 bases, the J end by 0 bases, with 12 bases between. The CDR3 extends over 15 amino acids. DNA of the CDR3: TGTGCCAGCAGCTCTAAGCGGGCTCACCAAGAGACCCAGTACTTC. It codes for CASSSKRAHQETQYF.

The V and J genes are TRBV7-9 and TRBJ1-1; D gene ambiguous. CDR3 size: 12 residues. The germline V gene encodes CDR1 SEHNR and CDR2 FQNEAQ (reference sequence). V dropped 5 bases and J dropped 10 bases, with 14 bases sitting between them. The CDR3 nucleotides read TGTGCCAGCAGCACACCAGTCACCCGAGCTTTCTTT. Translating gives CASSTPVTRAFF.

The genes are TRBV2 and TRBJ1-2; TRBD1 matches at 8 bases. There are 14 residues in the CDR3. With 5 bases clipped from V and 4 bases from J, the junction kept 6 bases outside the gene matches. Germline-derived CDR1 and CDR2 are SNHLY and FYNNEI. The CDR3 bases are TGTGCCAGCAGTCCTACCACAGGGGGCTATGGCTACACCTTC. Translation: CASSPTTGGYGYTF.